This T cell receptor (beta chain) is from a study of blood T cell repertoires in COVID-19 (dated by TCRdb to about 2020). Regarding the complete study: Collaborator samples came from the United States, Italy and Spain and covered acute and convalescent phases of COVID-19. The repertoires were released in a freely available public database intended as a resource for research on the immune response to SARS-CoV-2. Nearly every sample came with metadata listing a de-identified subject ID, COVID-19 status, age in years and sex. Deeply sampled blood TCRbeta repertoires from subjects exposed to, actively infected with, or recovered from COVID-19 were included in the dataset. The samples were drawn from the first 160 participants of the ongoing ImmuneRACE study and from 1,200 or so subjects provided by 6 global collaborators. The material from the prospective study consisted of cDNA or gDNA derived from T cells, B-cell-depleted T cells, or PBMCs. HLA class I and class II types, where available, came from metadata supplied by the sample provider rather than from assay-based typing. The paper as a whole reports these results and caveats: The amount of clinical and demographic metadata varied by source and participant and was provided uncurated.

TCRbeta CDR3 regions were amplified from genomic DNA by means of the immunoSEQ Assay, a bias-controlled multiplex PCR. As for how the authors treated the data: The number of nucleated cells in each sample was estimated from the amplification of reference gene primers within the assay. To quantify the absolute abundance of each unique TCRbeta CDR3 rearrangement, sequence reads were collapsed and filtered. For each sample, productive Simpson clonality was calculated as the square root of Simpson's diversity index over productive rearrangements. Held by TCRdb, this immuneACCESS table contains in-frame sequences only and omits some clones. Under half of the omission traces to an unresolved V gene where checked; the cause of the rest is unknown. The V and J calls and the clone size are those of that table, but D and trimming were determined from the DNA. This sample is represented by 300,000 to 450,000 clones; 88% of them were singletons. In total, the top ten clones hold approximately 1% of the sample.

Participants in the prospective study were enrolled through a virtual design, were aged about 18 to 90 years, and lived in about 25 United States geographic areas. Cohort assignment in the prospective study relied on participant-reported clinical history from a screening survey and a study questionnaire. A participant counted as exposed if, within 2 weeks of entering the study, that participant had been in contact with someone who had a PCR-confirmed or clinician-diagnosed COVID-19 case. In the prospective study, whole blood, serum and a nasopharyngeal or oropharyngeal swab were collected from each participant by mobile phlebotomists. Over a roughly 2-month period, participants in the prospective study had the option of providing additional blood draws and questionnaires. Before DNA extraction, prospective study blood samples were shipped either frozen or at room temperature. A note on this clone: There is no known antigen for this receptor. The sample holds no much larger clone one base away, and base qualities are not on file.

V is clipped by 9 bases and J by 5 bases, and the sequence between their germline boundaries is 22 bases long. The germline V gene supplies CDR1 KGHDR and CDR2 SFDVKD. From cysteine to phenylalanine, the CDR3 is 16 amino acids long. CDR3 DNA is the only sequence kept; it has 48 bases, read in frame from the first base. Sequenced sample: PBMCs or T cells enriched from blood (not recorded which). The origin of this receptor is a woman under 40 who had been exposed to COVID-19. The sequence joins TRBV24-1 to TRBJ2-1, with TRBD2 tentatively as D gene (6 bases match). The CDR3 corresponds to CATHPGGWQDNNEQFF. The DNA sequence is TGTGCCACCCACCCTGGGGGGTGGCAAGACAACAATGAGCAGTTCTTC.